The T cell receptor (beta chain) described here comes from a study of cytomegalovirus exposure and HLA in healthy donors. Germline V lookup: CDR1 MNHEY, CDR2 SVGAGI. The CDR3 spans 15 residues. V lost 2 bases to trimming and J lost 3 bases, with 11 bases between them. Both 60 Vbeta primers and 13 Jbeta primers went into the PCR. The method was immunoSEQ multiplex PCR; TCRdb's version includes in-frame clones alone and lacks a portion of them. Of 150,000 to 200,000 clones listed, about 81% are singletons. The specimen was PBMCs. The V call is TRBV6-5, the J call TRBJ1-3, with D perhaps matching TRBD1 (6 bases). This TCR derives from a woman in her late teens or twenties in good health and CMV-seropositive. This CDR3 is CASSYTTGYGNTIYF. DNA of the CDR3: TGTGCCAGCAGTTACACGACAGGCTATGGAAACACCATATATTTT.